The present T cell receptor beta chain was sequenced within a study of beta chain features in type 1 diabetes (dated by TCRdb to the late 2010s). General notes on the study: No differences in mean age, gender distribution, total cell number or subset yield were found between patients and healthy donors. A total of 107,917,701 sorted cells were examined across all samples, and RNA yield correlated strongly with the number of cells per subset. The study compared the TCRB repertoires of sorted circulating CD4+ T cell subsets in recently diagnosed type 1 diabetes patients with those in matched healthy donors. Whereas all 30 or so donors provided naive and central memory subsets, regulatory and stem cell-like memory subsets were isolated from just 8 patients and about 8 healthy donors.

General findings and caveats noted by the study authors: A moderate but significant shortening of TCRB CDR3 length was observed in type 1 diabetes patients in all four CD4+ subsets. Because the HLA sub-analyses included only small numbers of individuals, any influence of HLA type on TCRB rearrangement was left unresolved. The naive, central memory and regulatory TCRB repertoires appeared to resemble one another more closely among patients than among healthy donors. Patients with type 1 diabetes made fewer insertions and deleted more nucleotides at VDJ recombination sites, implying thymic rearrangement abnormalities. PCR may preferentially amplify shorter templates, but because patient and control samples were amplified and corrected together, any resulting skew would affect both groups equally. Because cDNA was sequenced instead of genomic DNA, highly expressing activated cells could be over-represented, though the groups showed no difference in activation or CD3 levels.

From each donor, a single peripheral blood sample of 95 to 150 mL on average was drawn into heparinised tubes. Naive, central memory, regulatory and stem cell-like memory CD4+ T cells were sorted on a BD FACSAria II using a panel including CD45RO, CCR7, CD25, CD127, CD95 and CD27. Purity was above 95% for every sorted population. Right away, PBMCs were isolated by Lymphoprep density gradient centrifugation and were stained directly, with no culture step. To minimize batch effects, samples were stained and sorted in pairs, one healthy donor with one patient per experiment. Cut back by 6 bases and 0 bases, the V and J ends lie 10 bases apart. The CDR3 runs 13 residues from the cysteine to the phenylalanine. The only DNA kept is the CDR3, 39 bases in frame from the first base. Based on the germline V gene, the CDR1 and CDR2 sequences are SGHRS and YFSETQ. This clone has only a few counts. The antigen it binds to is not known. Base qualities are missing; no much larger clone stands one base away.

All of the isolated RNA was reverse transcribed with the High Capacity cDNA Reverse Transcription Kit, so expressed TCRB transcripts were sequenced. Deep immunoSEQ sequencing was applied to naive, central memory and regulatory T cell samples, giving an average of about 3.8 million total reads per sample. Sorted cells were lysed in RLT buffer, and RNA was extracted using DNase-treated RNeasy Micro or Mini kits according to cell number. To prevent cross-contamination, every cell subset was processed on its own, while patient and healthy donor samples were processed together. Using the immunoSEQ multiplex PCR, TCRB sequences were amplified from cDNA into 87-bp fragments spanning the CDR3 region. Amplicons were sequenced on the Illumina HiSeq platform. Under the source paper's analysis protocol: PCR bias was corrected computationally using synthetic template baselines, and reads within Hamming distance 2 were collapsed, with unmergeable singletons discarded. Reads were aligned against IMGT to assign V, D and J genes, CDR3 length and insertions or deletions at six rearrangement sites. Within each subset, clonotype counts were normalized to the number of sorted cells before true diversity and Gini coefficients were calculated with the tcR R package. The overlap coefficient, calculated on TCRB nucleotide sequences, was used to quantify repertoire sharing. Held by TCRdb, this immuneACCESS table contains in-frame sequences only and omits some clones. Under half of the omission traces to an unresolved V gene where checked; the cause of the rest is unknown. The V and J calls and clone size come from that table; D and trimming were worked out from the DNA. The sample has 40,000 to 50,000 clones on record, approximately 61% of them singletons. The ten largest account for roughly 1.7% of the sample.

This clonotype was obtained from a man aged 25 to 45 with type 1 diabetes. Some clones in this sample may be carry-over from other donors' samples. The sample consisted of Tregs from blood. Interpreted using the paper, the cell subset or site label stands for: regulatory CD4+ T cells. The V gene is TRBV5-1 and the J gene is TRBJ2-7; the D gene lacks a confident call. Read as DNA, the sequence is TGCGCCAGCATGGGCGCCCTCTCCTACGAGCAGTACTTC. This is translated as CASMGALSYEQYF.